The 10 T cell receptor beta chains given below trace back to one sample, sequenced in a study of graft-versus-host responses after intestinal transplantation. Here immunoSEQ multiplex PCR was the method, and the copy in TCRdb shows in-frame clones only, minus some. Of around 39,000 clones in the sample, roughly 89% were seen once. The input for sequencing was PBMCs, taken almost 270 days after transplant. These TCRs come from a human patient who received an intestinal transplant, so some T cells may come from the graft donor.

V is TRBV6-5 and J is TRBJ2-1, with 8 nucleotides matching TRBD2. CDR1 is MNHEY, CDR2 SVGAGI, per germline. Trimming at V came to 6 bases and at J to 7 bases, leaving 8 bases not matched to a gene. This CDR3 contains 14 residues. The CDR3 coding sequence is TGTGCCAGCAGGGGAGCGGGGGAGGTGAATGAGCAGTTCTTC. Residues: CASRGAGEVNEQFF.

The chain combines TRBV19 with TRBJ2-7; 9 positions agree with TRBD1. V shed 5 bases and J 2 bases; nucleotides not matched to a gene: 7. This CDR3 comprises 15 residues. Germline V gene lookup returns CDR1 LNHDA and CDR2 SQIVND (reference sequence). Written as DNA, the CDR3 is TGTGCCAGTAGTGCGAGGACAGGGGAGACCTACGAGCAGTACTTC. Its translation is CASSARTGETYEQYF.

The V and J genes are TRBV5-6 and TRBJ1-6; D unresolved. The CDR3 is made up of 12 amino acids. V dropped 2 bases and J dropped 13 bases, with 10 bases sitting between them. Germline CDR1 reads SGHDT; CDR2 reads YYEEEE. In DNA, the CDR3 is TGTGCCAGCAGCTTTATGGTGGCGCCCCTCCACTTT. This codes for CASSFMVAPLHF.

This clone occurred once. This sequence joins TRBV19 and TRBJ2-7; TRBD1 matches at 7 bases. Unmatched junction bases numbered 6, after V lost 4 bases and J lost 3 bases. The CDR3 is made up of 14 amino acids. The germline gives CDR1 LNHDA, CDR2 SQIVND (reference sequence). The CDR3 reads CASSTTGVRYEQYF. CDR3 in DNA: TGTGCCAGTAGTACCACAGGGGTCCGCTACGAGCAGTACTTC.

This rearrangement joins TRBV14 to TRBJ2-1; 8 bases are shared with TRBD1. This CDR3 spans 18 amino acids. The trim removed 1 base at V and 4 bases at J, leaving 12 bases unmatched. Germline V lookup: CDR1 SGHDN, CDR2 FVKESK. The CDR3 region has the DNA TGTGCCAGCAGCCAAGCCAGCACATGGGACAGGATTTACAATGAGCAGTTCTTC. Translating it yields CASSQASTWDRIYNEQFF.

The CDR3 loop is CASTPGRDSNQPQHF. CDR3 DNA: TGTGCCAGTACCCCGGGACGAGATAGCAATCAGCCCCAGCATTTT. The V call is TRBV19, the J call TRBJ1-5; weak D call: TRBD1 (5 bases). CDR1 and CDR2 (germline): LNHDA, SQIVND (reference sequence). This CDR3 is built from 15 residues. Trimming removed 7 bases at V and 0 bases at J, with 13 bases between.

Only one count was recorded for this clone. The V call is TRBV6-1, the J call TRBJ2-1; D could derive from TRBD1 or TRBD2 (5 bases each). Trimming pared 5 bases from V and 10 bases from J, leaving 9 bases between. Germline lookup yields CDR1 MNHNS and CDR2 SASEGT. The CDR3 sequence is 11 residues long. Here the CDR3 reads CASSYGDEQFF. CDR3 bases: TGTGCCAGCAGTTACGGGGACGAGCAGTTCTTC.

The CDR3 region is CASSLVAGTSNQPQHF. The CDR3 coding sequence is TGTGCCAGCAGCTTAGTAGCAGGGACGAGCAATCAGCCCCAGCATTTT. The chain couples TRBV7-9 to TRBJ1-5; the D gene is possibly TRBD1 (5 bases). V shed 1 base and J shed 1 base, with 11 bases lying between them. Germline lookup yields CDR1 SEHNR and CDR2 FQNEAQ (reference sequence). The CDR3 length is 16 residues.

The V and J genes are TRBV6-4 and TRBJ2-3; 16 bases agree with TRBD2. The CDR3 is 16 residues long. With V trimmed by 2 bases and J by 4 bases, 0 bases remained unmatched. The germline gives CDR1 MRHNA, CDR2 SNTAGT. The CDR3 DNA reads as TGTGCCAGCAGTGACGGGACTAGCGGGGGGGCAGATACGCAGTATTTT. As protein: CASSDGTSGGADTQYF.

The J gene is TRBJ2-2, the V gene TRBV5-4; tentatively, D is TRBD2 (5 bases). Germline values: CDR1 SGHNT, CDR2 YYREEE (reference sequence). The CDR3 runs to 15 residues. The V gene lost 4 bases and the J gene lost 6 bases, with 16 bases spanning the gap. CDR3 amino acids: CASSLAGPLAGELFF. In nucleotides, the CDR3 is TGTGCCAGCAGCCTAGCCGGGCCCCTAGCCGGGGAGCTGTTTTTT. Using reference TRBV5-4 and TRBJ2-2 for the parts outside the CDR3, the full variable domain is ETGVTQSPTHLIKTRGQQVTLRCSSQSGHNTVSWYQQALGQGPQFIFQYYREEENGRGNFPPRFSGLQFPNYSSELNVNALELDDSALYLCASSLAGPLAGELFFGEGSRLTVL.